Below are 24 T cell receptor beta chains sequenced from a single sample in a study of T cell changes during pregnancy in multiple sclerosis. TCRdb keeps only in-frame clones here, not all; method: immunoSEQ multiplex PCR. The sample has around 75,000 clones, approximately 95% seen once. Sequencing was performed on CD4+ T cells from peripheral blood mononuclear cells, taken after pregnancy. These receptors were obtained from a female donor with multiple sclerosis, enrolled in a pregnancy study.

The chain recombines TRBV28 with TRBJ2-1, with D maybe TRBD2 (7 bases). Germline V gene sequence: CDR1 MDHEN, CDR2 SYDVKM. The CDR3 is 16 residues long. V lost 7 bases and J lost 7, with 23 bases in between. The CDR3 nucleotides read TGTGCCAGCACCAAAAGGGGGGCTAGCGGCCGGAATGAGCAGTTCTTC. Translated, it gives CASTKRGASGRNEQFF.

The V gene is TRBV5-6, the J gene TRBJ2-1, with 7 bases matching TRBD1. Germline V gives CDR1 SGHDT, CDR2 YYEEEE. This CDR3 spans 15 amino acids. Trimming at V came to 5 bases and at J to 5 bases, leaving 10 bases not matched to a gene. CDR3 DNA sequence: TGTGCCAGCAGACAAATCGACAGGGCCAACAATGAGCAGTTCTTC. It is translated as CASRQIDRANNEQFF.

This clone was seen more than once but under ten times. CDR3 DNA sequence: TGTGCCAGCAGTCAAACAGGGGCCTTCAACACTGAAGCTTTCTTT. Translating it yields CASSQTGAFNTEAFF. The chain employs TRBV7-9 and TRBJ1-1; the match to TRBD1 covers 7 bases. The CDR3 has 15 amino acids. V gave up 6 bases and J gave up 2 bases; unmatched junction bases: 9. The V gene's germline CDR1 is SEHNR and CDR2 FQNEAQ (reference sequence).

The rearrangement links TRBV5-4 to TRBJ2-3, with a tentative D call TRBD2 (5 bases). Trimming removed 4 bases from V and 0 bases from J, with 12 bases in between. Germline V gene lookup returns CDR1 SGHNT and CDR2 YYREEE (reference sequence). This CDR3 contains 15 residues. The CDR3 DNA sequence: TGTGCCAGCAGCCCCGAGGGCCTTAGCACAGATACGCAGTATTTT. This gives the protein CASSPEGLSTDTQYF.

The chain has TRBV6-5 and TRBJ1-2, with D possibly being TRBD1 (5 bases). CDR3 length: 11 residues. Germline lookup yields CDR1 MNHEY and CDR2 SVGAGI. Trimming removed 9 bases at V and 7 bases at J, with 12 bases between. CDR3 DNA sequence: TGTGCCAGGATCAGGGTGCCTGGCTACACCTTC. Translating it yields CARIRVPGYTF.

The J gene is TRBJ1-4, the V gene TRBV25-1; 7 nucleotides agree with TRBD1. The ends lost 2 bases at V and 4 bases at J; junction bases unmatched: 10. The CDR3 loop spans 17 amino acids. Per germline, CDR1 MGHDK and CDR2 SYGVNS. The CDR3 sequence is CASSEEQGLVGNEKLFF. The CDR3 DNA reads as TGTGCCAGCAGTGAAGAACAGGGGTTGGTGGGTAATGAAAAACTGTTTTTT.

V usage is TRBV28 and J usage is TRBJ2-7; weak D call: TRBD1 (6 bases). Germline V gives CDR1 MDHEN, CDR2 SYDVKM. V lost 3 bases to trimming and J lost 1 base, with 10 bases between them. There are 14 residues in the CDR3. The CDR3 DNA is TGTGCCAGCAGTTTTTTTGGACAGTCCTACGAGCAGTACTTC. Its protein product is CASSFFGQSYEQYF.

The V and J genes are TRBV2 and TRBJ2-1; D possibly corresponds to TRBD2 (5 bases). The CDR3 is made up of 15 amino acids. Germline V gene sequence: CDR1 SNHLY, CDR2 FYNNEI. V lost 4 bases, J lost 1 base, and 11 bases lay in between. This chain's CDR3 is CASSVLDSSYNEQFF. CDR3 nucleotide sequence: TGTGCCAGCAGTGTCTTGGACTCTTCCTACAATGAGCAGTTCTTC.

The V and J genes are TRBV28 and TRBJ2-7, with 15 positions matching TRBD2. Germline CDR1 and CDR2: MDHEN and SYDVKM. CDR3 size: 18 residues. V shed 3 bases, J shed 1 base, and the junction held 7 bases outside the gene matches. The CDR3 DNA reads as TGTGCCAGCAGTTTGGGAGGACTAGCGGGGGGGGTTTCCTACGAGCAGTACTTC. The encoded protein is CASSLGGLAGGVSYEQYF.

This chain links TRBV11-2 with TRBJ2-5, with D perhaps TRBD2 (6 bases). V was pared by 0 bases and J by 5 bases, with 16 bases between. Germline values: CDR1 SGHAT, CDR2 FQNNGV. CDR3 length: 16 amino acids. CDR3 sequence: CASSLDLISGGETQYF. CDR3 DNA sequence: TGTGCCAGCAGCTTAGATCTGATCTCCGGAGGGGAGACCCAGTACTTC. Full variable domain (rest looked up from reference TRBV11-2 and TRBJ2-5): EAGVAQSPRYKIIEKRQSVAFWCNPISGHATLYWYQQILGQGPKLLIQFQNNGVVDDSQLPKDRFSAERLKGVDSTLKIQPAKLEDSAVYLCASSLDLISGGETQYFGPGTRLLVL.

V is TRBV9 and J is TRBJ2-7; no clear D. The germline CDR1 and CDR2 sequences are SGDLS and YYNGEE. Trimming left V 0 bases short and J 2 bases short, with 12 bases between. There are 15 residues in the CDR3. The CDR3, as DNA: TGTGCCAGCAGCGTAGGGCTAGTCGGCCCCTACGAGCAGTACTTC. As protein: CASSVGLVGPYEQYF. Using reference TRBV9 and TRBJ2-7 for the parts outside the CDR3, the full variable domain is DSGVTQTPKHLITATGQRVTLRCSPRSGDLSVYWYQQSLDQGLQFLIQYYNGEERAKGNILERFSAQQFPDLHSELNLSSLELGDSALYFCASSVGLVGPYEQYFGPGTRLTVT.

The chain carries TRBV25-1 and TRBJ2-3, with D hard to call. V lost 3 bases, J lost 6 bases, and 7 bases lay in between. CDR1 is MGHDK and CDR2 is SYGVNS in the germline V gene. The CDR3 extends over 12 amino acids. The chain's CDR3 is CASSERADTQYF. For the CDR3, the DNA is TGTGCCAGCAGTGAGCGTGCCGATACGCAGTATTTT.

The chain carries TRBV7-9 and TRBJ1-6; weak D call: TRBD1 (6 bases). CDR3 size: 15 residues. V lost 1 base to trimming and J lost 7 bases, with 11 bases between them. Germline CDR1 is SEHNR and CDR2 is FQNEAQ (reference sequence). The CDR3 is CASSLGQGGNSPLHF. For the CDR3, the DNA is TGTGCCAGCAGCTTAGGACAAGGGGGAAATTCACCCCTCCACTTT.

The chain is built from TRBV5-6 and TRBJ2-1; TRBD2 agrees at 7 bases. The CDR3 consists of 13 residues. Germline CDR1 reads SGHDT; CDR2 reads YYEEEE. With V trimmed by 3 bases and J by 6 bases, 3 bases remained unmatched. The CDR3 protein is CASSSWTSNEQFF. The CDR3 coding sequence is TGTGCCAGCAGCTCCTGGACTAGCAATGAGCAGTTCTTC.

The chain employs TRBV14 and TRBJ2-7; TRBD2 aligns across 7 bases. Per germline, CDR1 SGHDN and CDR2 FVKESK. The CDR3 extends over 17 amino acids. The ends lost 1 base at V and 5 bases at J; junction bases unmatched: 14. The CDR3 loop reads CASSQGRRAGEGHEQYF. The CDR3 bases are TGTGCCAGCAGCCAAGGACGTCGGGCGGGAGAGGGTCACGAGCAGTACTTC.

The rearrangement links TRBV30 to TRBJ2-6, with TRBD1 identical over 8 bases. This CDR3 contains 16 residues. J gave up 3 bases and V 1 base, and 5 bases lay outside the gene matches. The germline V gene encodes CDR1 GTSNPN and CDR2 SVGIG (reference sequence). DNA for the CDR3: TGTGCCTGGAGTGCTGGACAGGGCTATGGGGCCAACGTCCTGACTTTC. Residues: CAWSAGQGYGANVLTF.

The CDR3 spells CAWGQTDTQYF. The CDR3 nucleotides read TGTGCCTGGGGACAGACAGATACGCAGTATTTT. The chain carries TRBV30 and TRBJ2-3; the D gene is possibly TRBD1 (6 bases). The CDR3 consists of 11 residues. The germline gives CDR1 GTSNPN, CDR2 SVGIG (reference sequence). Trimming removed 5 bases from V and 3 bases from J, with 6 bases in between.

The chain joins TRBV27 to TRBJ2-5; 7 nucleotides match TRBD2. Germline CDR1 reads MNHEY; CDR2 reads SMNVEV (reference sequence). The CDR3 length is 16 residues. With 4 bases clipped from V and 5 bases from J, the junction kept 13 bases outside the gene matches. The CDR3 DNA reads as TGTGCCAGCAGTTCCTTAATGGGGGGAGGGCACGAGACCCAGTACTTC. Protein sequence: CASSSLMGGGHETQYF.

This rearrangement joins TRBV28 to TRBJ2-3, with D unresolved. This CDR3 region has 14 residues. Germline CDR1 MDHEN, CDR2 SYDVKM. V was shortened by 1 base and J by 6 bases, with 11 bases between the two germline ends. The CDR3 sequence is CASSLLGPLDTQYF. DNA of the CDR3: TGTGCCAGCAGTTTATTGGGCCCGTTGGATACGCAGTATTTT.

The V and J genes are TRBV7-2 and TRBJ1-2; 10 nucleotides agree with TRBD1. Germline V CDR1 and CDR2: SGHTA, FQGNSA. J lost 7 bases, V lost 5 bases, and 7 bases had no gene match. The CDR3 is 14 amino acids. The CDR3 nucleotides read TGTGCCAGCAGCGAACGACAGGGGGCCTCTGGCTACACCTTC. As protein: CASSERQGASGYTF.

This clone has only one observation. The J gene is TRBJ2-7, the V gene TRBV14; no clear D. This CDR3 has 12 residues. With 1 base removed from V and 4 bases from J, the gap between germline ends came to 5 bases. Germline assignment: CDR1 SGHDN and CDR2 FVKESK. The CDR3 bases are TGTGCCAGCAGCCAAGTTACTTACGAGCAGTACTTC. Amino acids: CASSQVTYEQYF.

This chain uses TRBV30 with TRBJ2-2; weak D call: TRBD2 (6 bases). The ends were cut back, 5 bases at V and 7 bases at J, with 17 bases in the middle. Looked up from germline, CDR1 is GTSNPN and CDR2 is SVGIG (reference sequence). This CDR3 contains 14 residues. This CDR3 is CAWSTGGMNGELFF. CDR3 sequence (DNA): TGTGCCTGGTCTACTGGGGGGATGAACGGGGAGCTGTTTTTT.

The V and J genes are TRBV28 and TRBJ1-5; D call uncertain. Germline-derived CDR1 and CDR2 are MDHEN and SYDVKM. V dropped 8 bases and J dropped 2 bases, with 7 bases sitting between them. The CDR3 length is 12 residues. The CDR3 DNA sequence: TGTGCCAGCGGAGACGGCAATCAGCCCCAGCATTTT. Translation: CASGDGNQPQHF.

This rearrangement joins TRBV15 to TRBJ2-5; 8 nucleotides agree with TRBD1. The assigned J gene may be wrong: the sequence end matches TRBJ2-7 better. Germline V gene lookup returns CDR1 LNHNV and CDR2 YYDKDF (reference sequence). CDR3 length: 15 amino acids. This chain's CDR3 is CATSSPGGGSYEQYF. In nucleotides, the CDR3 is TGTGCCACCAGCAGCCCAGGGGGCGGCTCCTACGAGCAGTACTTC.